This T cell receptor beta chain derives from a study of OX40 agonist ivuxolimab in advanced cancers. On the study more broadly: Every 2 weeks, patients received ivuxolimab intravenously, dosed at 0.01 to 10 mg/kg. Study observations and caveats: Circulating CD4+ and CD8+ T cells showed clonal expansion by week 6 at 0.1 to 3.0 mg/kg. Compared with CD4+, CD8+ T cells on average had more expanded clones.

The CDR3 spans 13 residues. Trimming removed 3 bases from V and 7 bases from J, with 12 bases in between. CDR1 is SNHLY and CDR2 is FYNNEI in the germline V gene. The study sampled blood at baseline, cycle 4 day 1, and cycle 7 day 1. Generated by immunoSEQ multiplex PCR, the TCRdb table keeps only in-frame clones and is missing some. This sample carries about 46,000 clones, approximately 80% of them seen once, and the ten largest clones take about 1.7%. A remark on this clone: What it binds is unknown.

The chain couples TRBV2 to TRBJ1-2; the D gene is possibly TRBD1 (5 bases). Sequenced material: CD4+ or CD8+ T cells sorted from blood, taken in a trial of the OX40 agonist ivuxolimab. The sequence came from an adult with an advanced solid tumor such as melanoma, head and neck, liver or kidney cancer. CDR3 nucleotide sequence: TGTGCCAGCAGTGACAGGGCCTTAGGTGGCTACACCTTC. Translating it yields CASSDRALGGYTF.